This T cell receptor (beta chain) was found in a study of T-cell memory formation after mild COVID-19. Whole-study results and caveats: Cross-reactive memory seemingly joined, as some responding clones were found in pre-infection memory. Mainly CM and EM harbored the contracting CD4+ clones; mainly EMRA harbored the CD8+ ones.

From 5'RACE with constant-segment primers came TCR alpha and TCR beta cDNA libraries that carried sample barcodes and UMIs. TCRdb processed the 5' RACE reads anew with MiXCR; each CDR3 protein has one entry. The sample lists 550,000 to 700,000 distinct CDR3 sequences, roughly 17% occurring once. In regard to this clonotype: Its matching antigen is unknown.

The CDR3 has 20 residues. Germline V gene lookup returns CDR1 SGHTA and CDR2 FQGNSA. V lost 3 bases to trimming and J lost 2 bases; unmatched junction nucleotides: 16. This chain uses TRBV7-2 with TRBJ2-1; 10 bases map to TRBD2. The TCR comes from an adult woman who had mild COVID-19 (a few samples of this study predate the infection). Cell type and time point are not known. The sample taken for sequencing was PBMCs or a T cell subset sorted from them (not recorded which). DNA for the CDR3: TGTGCCAGCAGCTTCCTTACTAGCGGGACCTCCAGACGTACCTACAATGAGCAGTTCTTC. Its translation is CASSFLTSGTSRRTYNEQFF.